This TCR beta chain was recovered during a study of shared clonotypes between healthy human individuals. The CDR3 is 15 residues long. Germline loops: CDR1 SGHNT, CDR2 YYREEE (reference sequence). Trimming stripped 4 bases from V and 5 bases from J, with 18 bases between. TCRdb keeps only in-frame clones here, not all; method: immunoSEQ multiplex PCR. The data hold more than 2,000,000 clones, with approximately 93% observed a single time. CD4+ cells were split into CD45RA+ naive and CD45RA-negative memory subsets. This TCR was sampled from a young man in good health. Some clones in this sample may be carry-over from other donors' samples. The specimen sequenced was naive CD4+ T cells from PBMCs. The subset denotes: CD45RA+ positively selected. The rearrangement uses TRBV5-4 and TRBJ1-2; a weak D match, TRBD1 (6 bases). In DNA, the CDR3 is TGTGCCAGCAGCGCCCGGACAGTGAACTTATATGGCTACACCTTC. It encodes CASSARTVNLYGYTF. The full variable domain, rest sourced from reference TRBV5-4 and TRBJ1-2, is ETGVTQSPTHLIKTRGQQVTLRCSSQSGHNTVSWYQQALGQGPQFIFQYYREEENGRGNFPPRFSGLQFPNYSSELNVNALELDDSALYLCASSARTVNLYGYTFGSGTRLTVV.